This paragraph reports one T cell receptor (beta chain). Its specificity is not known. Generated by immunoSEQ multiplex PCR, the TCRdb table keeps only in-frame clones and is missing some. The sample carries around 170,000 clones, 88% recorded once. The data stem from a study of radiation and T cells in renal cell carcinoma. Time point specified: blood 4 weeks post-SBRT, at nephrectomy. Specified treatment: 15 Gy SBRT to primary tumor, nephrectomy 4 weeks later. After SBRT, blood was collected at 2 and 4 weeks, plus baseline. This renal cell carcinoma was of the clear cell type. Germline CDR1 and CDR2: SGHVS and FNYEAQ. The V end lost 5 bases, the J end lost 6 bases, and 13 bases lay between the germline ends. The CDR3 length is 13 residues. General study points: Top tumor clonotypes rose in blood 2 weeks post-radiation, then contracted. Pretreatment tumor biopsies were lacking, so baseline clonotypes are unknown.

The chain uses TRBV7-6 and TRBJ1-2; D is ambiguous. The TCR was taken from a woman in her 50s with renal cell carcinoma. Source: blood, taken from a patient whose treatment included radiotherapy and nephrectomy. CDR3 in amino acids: CASSPSWADGYTF. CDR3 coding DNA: TGTGCCAGCAGCCCATCTTGGGCCGATGGCTACACCTTC.